This record looks at one T cell receptor beta chain sequence and its context. Its antigen remains unknown. TCRdb fed the 5' RACE reads into MiXCR, producing one record per CDR3 protein. The table has some 1,700,000 distinct CDR3 sequences, less than 35% seen once; the top ten hold approximately 0.29%. Germline-derived CDR1 and CDR2 are KGHDR and SFDVKD. Trimming at V came to 9 bases and at J to 8 bases, leaving 7 bases not matched to a gene. The CDR3 is made up of 13 amino acids. These data belong to a study of identical twins. Regarding the study as a whole: The study found weaker excess twin sharing in beta out-of-frame sequences.

Sequencing input: cord blood. The receptor comes from a newborn girl in good health. The chain combines TRBV24-1 with TRBJ2-1; 9 bases align to TRBD2. The CDR3 bases are TGTGCCACCGGAAGCGGGAGGTCGGATGAGCAGTTCTTC. Translated: CATGSGRSDEQFF.